These 30 T cell receptor beta chains came from one sample sequenced in a study of cytomegalovirus exposure and HLA in healthy donors. Measured with immunoSEQ multiplex PCR; TCRdb has only the in-frame clones, and not every one. The data contain 150,000 to 200,000 clones, almost 85% of them singletons. Specimen: PBMCs. All receptors come from a man aged 25-40 years in good health and CMV-seropositive.

The chain carries TRBV28 and TRBJ1-2; possible D gene TRBD1, 6 bases. CDR1 and CDR2 (germline): MDHEN, SYDVKM. The CDR3 runs to 15 residues. V lost 5 bases to trimming and J lost 3 bases, with 16 bases between them. The CDR3 nucleotides are TGTGCCAGCAGTGCCAACAGGGAGTGGTACTATGGCTACACCTTC. This gives the protein CASSANREWYYGYTF.

The V and J genes are TRBV27 and TRBJ2-5; maybe TRBD2 (6 bases). CDR1 and CDR2 from the germline V gene are MNHEY and SMNVEV (reference sequence). The CDR3 extends over 14 amino acids. V was clipped by 3 bases and J by 5 bases, with 13 bases between them. The CDR3 spells CASSLISSGETQYF. In DNA form, the CDR3 reads TGTGCCAGCAGTTTGATCAGCAGCGGGGAGACCCAGTACTTC.

This clone was picked up one time. The CDR3 here is CASIQQSPSGTYEQYF. The CDR3 DNA follows: TGTGCCAGCATCCAACAATCGCCTAGCGGAACCTACGAGCAGTACTTC. The chain carries TRBV11-2 and TRBJ2-7; 7 bases are a match to TRBD2. V was clipped by 7 bases and J by 2 bases; unmatched bases: 14. The CDR3 is 16 residues long. Per germline, CDR1 SGHAT and CDR2 FQNNGV.

This clone was found once. The chain recombines TRBV28 with TRBJ1-3; no clear D gene. CDR1 MDHEN and CDR2 SYDVKM come from the germline V gene. This CDR3 has 11 residues. Trimming pared 6 bases from V and 7 bases from J, leaving 7 bases between. The CDR3 loop is CASSPGNTIYF. The CDR3 DNA sequence: TGTGCCAGCAGCCCCGGGAACACCATATATTTT.

This clone was found once. CDR3 region: CASSLEGAYTYEQYF. CDR3 nucleotide sequence: TGCGCCAGCAGCTTGGAGGGGGCCTACACCTACGAGCAGTACTTC. This chain joins TRBV5-1 and TRBJ2-7; 7 bases fit TRBD1. The CDR3 extends over 15 amino acids. Germline CDR1 and CDR2: SGHRS and YFSETQ. The junction had 5 bases not matched to a gene; V was cut back by 0 bases and J by 2 bases.

The V and J genes are TRBV9 and TRBJ2-5; TRBD1 matches at 8 bases. Germline loops: CDR1 SGDLS, CDR2 YYNGEE. After removal of 3 bases from V and 5 bases from J, the junction contained 9 bases not matched to a gene. This CDR3 region has 15 residues. CDR3 sequence (DNA): TGTGCCAGCAGCGCCTGGGACAGGACAGGGGAGACCCAGTACTTC. It translates to CASSAWDRTGETQYF.

In its sample, this clone was seen once. The chain recombines TRBV29-1 with TRBJ2-1; D perhaps matches TRBD2 (7 bases). V was cut by 7 bases and J by 7 bases, with 20 bases left in between. The CDR3 spans 14 residues. Germline CDR1 SQVTM, CDR2 ANQGSEA. The CDR3 bases are TGCAGCGCCATCGCGGGGGCCGGAGGGAATGAGCAGTTCTTC. Translating it yields CSAIAGAGGNEQFF.

The chain couples TRBV2 to TRBJ1-5; TRBD1 agrees at 10 bases. This CDR3 is 13 amino acids long. Germline V gene lookup returns CDR1 SNHLY and CDR2 FYNNEI. V trimming: 0 bases; J trimming: 15 bases; junction bases outside the gene matches: 5. CDR3 amino acids: CASSEAGQGGGHF. CDR3 bases: TGTGCCAGCAGTGAAGCCGGACAGGGGGGAGGGCATTTT.

The chain has TRBV7-9 and TRBJ1-5; D gene ambiguous. Germline CDR1 is SEHNR and CDR2 is FQNEAQ (reference sequence). CDR3 size: 14 residues. CDR3 residues: CDCKFVVPPQPQHF. CDR3 DNA sequence: TGTGACTGCAAGTTCGTCGTGCCTCCTCAGCCCCAGCATTTT.

The V gene is TRBV7-3, the J gene TRBJ2-1; TRBD1 matches at 10 bases. Germline-derived CDR1 and CDR2 are SGHTA and FQGTGA. The ends lost 2 bases at V and 6 bases at J; junction bases unmatched: 4. The CDR3 is made up of 15 amino acids. As DNA, the CDR3 is TGTGCCAGCAGCTTACATGGGACAGGGGTCAATGAGCAGTTCTTC. Amino acid sequence: CASSLHGTGVNEQFF.

The rearrangement links TRBV27 to TRBJ2-7; no reliable D call. This CDR3 region has 14 residues. The ends were cut back, 2 bases at V and 3 bases at J, with 11 bases in the middle. Germline CDR1 and CDR2: MNHEY and SMNVEV (reference sequence). This chain's CDR3 is CASSLVFPYYEQYF. The DNA for the CDR3 is TGTGCCAGCAGTTTAGTTTTCCCCTACTACGAGCAGTACTTC.

The J gene is TRBJ2-5, the V gene TRBV2, with D unresolved. The CDR3 runs 13 residues. Trimming shortened V by 4 bases and J by 3 bases, and 9 bases separated the two germline ends. From germline, CDR1 is SNHLY and CDR2 FYNNEI. The CDR3 DNA follows: TGTGCCAGCAGTGCTGGCAGAAAAGAGACCCAGTACTTC. This codes for CASSAGRKETQYF.

This sequence joins TRBV5-4 and TRBJ1-1; D remains ambiguous. There are 15 residues in the CDR3. V was pared by 4 bases and J by 0 bases, with 13 bases between. Germline V CDR1 and CDR2: SGHNT, YYREEE (reference sequence). This CDR3 is CASSPTEILNTEAFF. CDR3 in DNA: TGTGCCAGCAGCCCAACGGAGATATTGAACACTGAAGCTTTCTTT. Full variable domain (rest looked up from reference TRBV5-4 and TRBJ1-1): ETGVTQSPTHLIKTRGQQVTLRCSSQSGHNTVSWYQQALGQGPQFIFQYYREEENGRGNFPPRFSGLQFPNYSSELNVNALELDDSALYLCASSPTEILNTEAFFGQGTRLTVV.

The chain is built from TRBV7-9 and TRBJ2-1, with 8 positions matching TRBD2. This CDR3 has 15 residues. Germline V gene lookup returns CDR1 SEHNR and CDR2 FQNEAQ (reference sequence). V lost 4 bases, J lost 3 bases, and 5 bases stayed unmatched. The CDR3 is CASSSPGGYYNEQFF. The CDR3 bases are TGTGCCAGCAGCTCCCCGGGGGGGTACTACAATGAGCAGTTCTTC.

The chain combines TRBV21-1 with TRBJ1-2; the table gives TRBD1 as D, unverified against the DNA. TRBV21-1 is annotated as a pseudogene. The CDR3 length is 16 residues. This chain's CDR3 is CASSSRDRKDNYGYTF. Here the CDR3 DNA reads TGTGCCAGCAGCTCGCGGGACAGGAAGGATAACTATGGCTACACCTTC.

The count of this clone is one. The CDR3, as DNA: TGTGCCAGCAGTTACCCCGGGACAGGGGGAGTGAATGAGCAGTTCTTC. Translation gives CASSYPGTGGVNEQFF. The rearrangement uses TRBV6-5 and TRBJ2-1; 11 positions agree with TRBD1. The germline V gene has CDR1 MNHEY and CDR2 SVGAGI. V shed 2 bases, J shed 7 bases, and the junction held 7 bases outside the gene matches. This CDR3 region has 16 residues.

A single count supports this clone. CDR3 in amino acids: CASSLAFGGRRHEQFF. The CDR3 DNA reads as TGTGCCAGCAGCTTAGCCTTCGGGGGACGGCGCCATGAGCAGTTCTTC. This chain uses TRBV7-6 with TRBJ2-1, with D tentatively TRBD2 (6 bases). The V gene lost 0 bases and the J gene lost 8 bases, with 17 bases spanning the gap. Per germline, CDR1 SGHVS and CDR2 FNYEAQ. The length of the CDR3 is 16 residues.

The chain uses TRBV7-8 and TRBJ2-6; 11 nucleotides match TRBD1. The germline V gene encodes CDR1 SGHVS and CDR2 FQNEAQ. The CDR3 totals 20 residues. V trimming: 1 base; J trimming: 3 bases; junction bases outside the gene matches: 11. CDR3 region: CASSLVLWTGGARGANVLTF. The DNA of the CDR3 is TGTGCCAGCAGCTTAGTCCTTTGGACAGGGGGCGCGCGTGGGGCCAACGTCCTGACTTTC.

J is TRBJ2-5 and V is TRBV28; TRBD2 is a possible D gene (6 bases). Between the trimmed V and J ends, which lost 7 bases and 1 base, there was a span of 10 bases. The CDR3 extends over 13 amino acids. Germline V gives CDR1 MDHEN, CDR2 SYDVKM. The CDR3 nucleotides are TGTGCCAGCACGTCCGGGGGCCAAGAGACCCAGTACTTC. Translating it yields CASTSGGQETQYF.

The chain links TRBV4-1 to TRBJ2-1; TRBD2 matches 9 bases. Trimming at V came to 1 base and at J to 0 bases, leaving 4 bases not matched to a gene. CDR1 and CDR2 (germline): MGHRA, YSYEKL. CDR3 length: 17 amino acids. The CDR3, as DNA: TGCGCCAGCAGCCAAGCCCCGCGGGGGGGCTCCTACAATGAGCAGTTCTTC. This gives the protein CASSQAPRGGSYNEQFF.

The chain joins TRBV7-6 to TRBJ2-7, with 12 bases fitting TRBD2. This CDR3 region has 18 residues. CDR1 and CDR2 from the germline V gene are SGHVS and FNYEAQ. V dropped 5 bases and J dropped 2; count of bases not matched to a gene: 13. The CDR3: CASSPLPGLAGYAYEQYF. As DNA, the CDR3 is TGTGCCAGCAGCCCGCTCCCGGGACTAGCGGGTTACGCCTACGAGCAGTACTTC.

This chain connects TRBV6-5 to TRBJ1-5, with D possibly being TRBD1 (5 bases). The germline gives CDR1 MNHEY, CDR2 SVGAGI. There are 14 residues in the CDR3. Trimming took 8 bases from V and 2 from J, leaving 13 bases between them. The CDR3 DNA follows: TGTGCCAGCTCACAGGTCTCCGGCAATCAGCCCCAGCATTTT. Protein: CASSQVSGNQPQHF.

The chain has TRBV27 and TRBJ1-1; 7 nucleotides agree with TRBD1. Per the germline V gene, CDR1 is MNHEY and CDR2 is SMNVEV (reference sequence). The CDR3 covers 17 residues. The junction had 18 bases not matched to a gene; V was cut back by 6 bases and J by 5 bases. This CDR3 reads CASRYLPEGAGGTEAFF. The CDR3 nucleotides are TGTGCCAGCAGATACCTGCCGGAGGGGGCAGGTGGGACTGAAGCTTTCTTT.

The V gene is TRBV14, the J gene TRBJ2-1; TRBD1 matches 9 bases. The CDR3 contains 15 residues. The germline V gene encodes CDR1 SGHDN and CDR2 FVKESK. The V segment lost 6 bases and the J segment 5 bases; nucleotides outside the gene matches: 8. CDR3 DNA sequence: TGTGCCAGCAGGCCTTACAGGGGGCTAAACAATGAGCAGTTCTTC. It translates to CASRPYRGLNNEQFF.

This clone was detected once. The chain couples TRBV6-1 to TRBJ2-3, with D perhaps matching TRBD2 (7 bases). Trimming left V 8 bases short and J 6 bases short, with 18 bases between. Germline CDR1 MNHNS, CDR2 SASEGT. The CDR3 covers 14 residues. CDR3 sequence: CASWKGGVADTQYF. DNA for the CDR3: TGTGCCAGCTGGAAGGGGGGGGTTGCGGATACGCAGTATTTT.

This chain uses TRBV6-4 with TRBJ1-2; unclear D gene. This CDR3 comprises 14 residues. The V end was cut by 2 bases, the J end by 6 bases, with 13 bases between. Germline assignment: CDR1 MRHNA and CDR2 SNTAGT. CDR3 sequence (DNA): TGTGCCAGCAGTGACGGCAGCCACGGGAATGGCTACACCTTC. This sequence encodes CASSDGSHGNGYTF.

V gene TRBV6-5 combines with J gene TRBJ1-6, with TRBD1 matching over 8 bases. There are 14 residues in the CDR3. CDR1 MNHEY and CDR2 SVGAGI come from the germline V gene. The junction had 6 bases not matched to a gene; V was cut back by 0 bases and J by 14 bases. CDR3 protein: CASSYSGQGSALHF. The CDR3, as DNA: TGTGCCAGCAGTTACTCTGGACAGGGCTCAGCCCTCCACTTT.

The chain carries TRBV4-1 and TRBJ1-1; D is possibly TRBD1 (5 bases). The CDR3 sequence is 14 residues long. V lost 4 bases to trimming and J lost 3 bases, with 12 bases between them. The germline V gene encodes CDR1 MGHRA and CDR2 YSYEKL. The CDR3 reads CASSPYRGDTEAFF. The DNA for the CDR3 is TGCGCCAGCAGCCCCTATCGGGGGGACACTGAAGCTTTCTTT.

The count of this clone is one. The rearrangement links TRBV5-1 to TRBJ2-5; 10 bases line up with TRBD2. The CDR3 contains 15 residues. Germline loops: CDR1 SGHRS, CDR2 YFSETQ. V gave up 1 base and J gave up 4 bases; unmatched junction bases: 4. The CDR3 region is CASSLSGGATETQYF. CDR3 DNA: TGCGCCAGCAGCTTGAGCGGGGGGGCGACAGAGACCCAGTACTTC.

This clone was seen just once. The chain has TRBV10-1 and TRBJ2-7, with 13 bases matching TRBD2. The CDR3 covers 15 residues. In germline, CDR1 is WNHNN, CDR2 SYGVQD (reference sequence). The J segment lost 2 bases and the V segment lost 11 bases, leaving 9 bases of the junction unmatched. CDR3 nucleotides: TGCGCCGTAAGGGGGGGGACTAGCGGGACCTACGAGCAGTACTTC. Amino acid sequence: CAVRGGTSGTYEQYF.